This T cell receptor beta chain was recorded in a study of cytomegalovirus exposure and HLA in healthy donors (dated by TCRdb to about 2017). Study-wide context: An earlier analysis of about 530 of the donors reported 276 Gb of sequence data and 90 million to 120 million unique TCR beta sequences obtained from approximately 180 million T cells. Among about 410 genotyped donors of the cohort, an average of around 240,000 unique TCR beta nucleotide sequences was sequenced per donor, of which about 20% were non-productive. The genetic ancestry cluster associated with self-reported Caucasian donors included 65% to 90% of the roughly 380 genotyped donors. The study used immunosequencing to profile the T cell repertoires of 600 to 850 subjects and linked those repertoires to cytomegalovirus serostatus. Rather than drawing on any new phenotypic data, the later analysis identified candidate immune exposures from TCR beta sequences and the way those sequences occurred across donors. An earlier analysis of 587 of the donors applied high-throughput TCR beta sequencing to assess whether each TCR beta V gene segment acted as functional or pseudogenic. The aim of the study was to test whether cataloging public T cell receptors could identify signatures of past pathogen exposure. A later genetic analysis took genome-wide SNP genotypes for about three fifths of the 666 donors and used that subset as a discovery cohort. Roughly 310 gigabases of sequencing data and tens of millions of unique TCR sequences were included in an early release covering 500 to 750 HLA-typed donors. Because of strong linkage in the cohort, five DR-DQ haplotypes were treated as single units for association and clustering. To predict cytomegalovirus infection status, the study brought together high-throughput TCR immunosequencing, statistical association of individual TCRs with disease status, and machine learning. All discovery cohort repertoires had been generated using a single sequencing platform. Alongside the repertoire data, information on donor age, sex, ethnicity and CMV serostatus was compiled. In addition to the first cohort of about 650 subjects, a separate validation cohort of 130 or so different subjects was used. A later analysis re-examined previously published TCR beta repertoires from just over 650 donors and added high-resolution HLA genotyping to investigate patterns of TCR occurrence. HLA typing covered class I and class II loci at four-digit resolution. The number of donors typed differed by locus, with about 629-640 for A, B, C, DRB1 and DQB1, around 560 for DQA1, under 610 for DPA1, and some 450 for DPB1.

Libraries were made using the immunoSEQ multiplex PCR assay. The multiplex PCR relied on a mix of 60 forward primers for TCR Vbeta segments and 13 reverse primers for TCR Jbeta segments. The CDR3 region of rearranged TCR beta genes was amplified from genomic DNA by a multiplex PCR assay. Amplified TCR beta libraries were sequenced as 87-base-pair reads on the Illumina HiSeq System. In the original analysis: A later analysis tallied around 87 million unique TCR beta chains across the roughly 610 repertoires, and some 12 million of those chains were shared by two or more donors. Raw reads were error-corrected and collapsed into unique sequences with a nearest-neighbor algorithm that merged closely related sequences to remove PCR and sequencing errors. Alignment of CDR3 sequences to IMGT reference sequences was used to assign V, D and J gene segments. For a sequence to be retained, a match of at least six nucleotides was required to both a V gene segment and a J gene segment. A rearrangement was called productive if the CDR3 had no stop codons and remained in frame with V and J, and every other rearrangement was called non-productive. Following IMGT convention, CDR3 was defined as the stretch from the second conserved V-encoded cysteine up to the conserved J-encoded phenylalanine. The earlier analysis of about 570 of the donors excluded any sequence lacking an unambiguous match to a single V gene segment. In an earlier analysis of 587 of the donors, a V segment was called functional when productive rearrangements were above 56.7%, and segregating when the standard deviation between donors exceeded 5%. To diagnose cytomegalovirus status from the catalog of TCR beta chain sequences, a statistical classification framework was built. A later analysis assigned V and J genes by comparing TCR nucleotide sequences with IMGT/GENE-DB human TR gene sequences. In a later analysis, CDR3 sequences and most-parsimonious VDJ recombination scenarios were assigned using the TCRdist pipeline. In a later analysis, each TCR beta chain was defined by its CDR3 amino acid sequence together with its V-gene family, and reads without a unique V-gene family were excluded. As a way to deal with suspected cross-contamination and a sequencing artifact, a later analysis dropped more than 500 nucleotide sequences that were highly shared and had low generation probability. In a later analysis, a clonal expansion index was calculated for each public chain from normalized within-repertoire ranks of inferred template counts. A later analysis computed generation probabilities with a VDJ recombination model fitted to out-of-frame rearrangements, and checked the results against IGoR. A later analysis scored TCR-TCR, TCR-HLA and TCR-CMV co-occurrence with hypergeometric tests, applying a repertoire-size bias correction to TCR pairs. A later analysis estimated false discovery rates by permuting HLA or CMV assignments 20 times. In a later analysis, co-occurring TCRs were grouped using DBSCAN, with TCRdist sequence similarity added in when clustering inside HLA-allele-positive subsets. Repertoires with fewer than 30,000 or more than 120,000 public chains, plus five repertoires with anomalous nucleotide sharing, were excluded from co-occurrence clustering. Sourced from immuneACCESS, this table was stored by TCRdb with only in-frame sequences that have V and J called. A share of the clones is absent; for the studies checked, an unresolved V gene accounts for under half, and the remainder has no known explanation. The V and J calls and clone size were taken over from that table, and D and trimming were inferred from the DNA. The sample includes about 180,000 clones, with around 75% observed a single time. The ten largest clones take up over 2.5% of the sample.

In total, 600 or so healthy bone marrow donors made up the cohort. All cohort members were sampled while nominally healthy, although unrecorded immune exposures were likely present. The donor was CMV seronegative and belonged to the group of 350 to 400 seronegative cohort members. A peripheral blood sample was collected from each donor, and TCR beta sequencing was performed on peripheral blood mononuclear cells. Genomic DNA extraction from the blood cell samples was performed with the Qiagen DNeasy Blood Extraction Kit. Overall results and qualifications from the work: A cluster of highly shared sequence variants was judged likely to be a technical artifact of the sequencing pipeline. In the study, around 160 TCR beta chains were listed as associated with cytomegalovirus. In a later analysis, most CMV-associated TCR beta chains were found to appear HLA-restricted, with HLA associations seemingly driven largely by CMV exposure. A further reported finding was that TCR beta sequences accurately predicted the HLA-A and HLA-B alleles for most subjects in the first cohort. A few of the identified cytomegalovirus-associated TCR beta chains were confirmed in vitro to be specific for cytomegalovirus antigens. Compared with equally common non-associated chains, HLA-associated TCR beta chains in a later analysis were more clonally expanded and had lower generation probabilities. Because HLA typing was missing for some donors at each locus, association tests included only the typed subset. The classifier was reported to diagnose cytomegalovirus status with high specificity and sensitivity in both the original and validation cohorts. An earlier analysis of around 500 of the donors showed that most TCR beta V segments appeared in productive rearrangements either about 87% or about 30% of the time, which broadly matched IMGT annotations. A later analysis associated about 16,000 TCR beta sequences with specific HLA alleles at a false discovery rate of 0.05. Assigning TCR associations to individual alleles was difficult when HLA alleles, especially DR and DQ, strongly co-occurred. In a later genetic analysis, fewer N-insertions in productive TCRs were reported among donors in an Asian-associated ancestry cluster than the roughly 670-donor mean. An association between a missense DCLRE1C variant and V-gene and J-gene trimming of TCR beta chains was found in a later genetic analysis and replicated in an independent cohort. Because counts were too low, some 17 rarely observed V segments, including chromosome 9 orphons, were excluded from the earlier analysis of 500 to 700 of the donors. Most TCR sequences were seen in very few donors, while some public TCRs were found in many individuals. The authors suggested that the approach could potentially be generalized to other disease states and immunological phenotypes. Several of the top co-occurrence clusters appeared to be linked to parvovirus B19, influenza, CMV and Epstein-Barr virus, according to a later analysis. For the cohort, immune exposure information was limited to CMV serostatus. Roughly uniform sequencing depth across donors was assumed in presence/absence analyses, although this assumption may not hold. In a later analysis, the rate of TCR association differed among HLA loci, with DRB1 alleles having the most associated TCRs and HLA-C alleles having the fewest. Correlated functional status among segregating V segments might be attributable to linkage disequilibrium, but an unknown experimental factor could not be ruled out. In this cohort, only TCR beta chains were sequenced, and detectable features were limited by the absence of alpha or paired-chain data.

On this clone itself: This receptor's antigen is unknown. Per-nucleotide qualities are absent, and no much larger clonotype sits a single base away.

The source material was PBMCs. The receptor's source is a female donor in good health and CMV-seronegative.

The CDR3 is CASSLRSWREEIYNEQFF. In nucleotide form, the sequence is TGTGCCAGCAGCTTAAGGTCTTGGCGGGAGGAGATCTACAATGAGCAGTTCTTC. The chain is made from TRBV7-2 and TRBJ2-1; TRBD2 agrees with 8 junctional bases. Trimmed from V: 2 bases; trimmed from J: 3 bases; junction bases lacking a gene match: 12. The CDR3 measures 18 amino acids from cysteine to phenylalanine. Only the CDR3 portion is preserved as DNA: 54 bases, with reading frame beginning at the first base. Sequences SGHTA (CDR1) and FQGNSA (CDR2) are obtained from the germline V gene.